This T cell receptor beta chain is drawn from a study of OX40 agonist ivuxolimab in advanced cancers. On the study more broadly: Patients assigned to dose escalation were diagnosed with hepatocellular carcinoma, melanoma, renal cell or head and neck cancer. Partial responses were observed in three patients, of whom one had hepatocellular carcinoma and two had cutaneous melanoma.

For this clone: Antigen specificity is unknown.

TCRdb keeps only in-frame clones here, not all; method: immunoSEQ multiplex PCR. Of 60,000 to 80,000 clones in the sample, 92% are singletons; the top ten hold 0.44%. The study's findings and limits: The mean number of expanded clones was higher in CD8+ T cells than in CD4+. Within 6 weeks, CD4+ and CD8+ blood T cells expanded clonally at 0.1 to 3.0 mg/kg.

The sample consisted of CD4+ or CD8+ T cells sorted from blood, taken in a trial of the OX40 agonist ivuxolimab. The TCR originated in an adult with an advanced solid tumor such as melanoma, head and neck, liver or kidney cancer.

The CDR3: CASSLEALAGYTGELFF. The CDR3 bases are TGTGCCAGCAGCTTAGAGGCCCTAGCGGGCTACACCGGGGAGCTGTTTTTT. The chain employs TRBV7-2 and TRBJ2-2; TRBD2 agrees at 8 bases. J lost 3 bases, V lost 1 base, and 7 bases had no gene match. CDR1 is SGHTA, CDR2 FQGNSA, per germline. The CDR3 consists of 17 residues. Filled out from reference TRBV7-2 and TRBJ2-2, the complete variable domain reads GAGVSQSPSNKVTEKGKDVELRCDPISGHTALYWYRQSLGQGLEFLIYFQGNSAPDKSGLPSDRFSAERTGGSVSTLTIQRTQQEDSAVYLCASSLEALAGYTGELFFGEGSRLTVL.